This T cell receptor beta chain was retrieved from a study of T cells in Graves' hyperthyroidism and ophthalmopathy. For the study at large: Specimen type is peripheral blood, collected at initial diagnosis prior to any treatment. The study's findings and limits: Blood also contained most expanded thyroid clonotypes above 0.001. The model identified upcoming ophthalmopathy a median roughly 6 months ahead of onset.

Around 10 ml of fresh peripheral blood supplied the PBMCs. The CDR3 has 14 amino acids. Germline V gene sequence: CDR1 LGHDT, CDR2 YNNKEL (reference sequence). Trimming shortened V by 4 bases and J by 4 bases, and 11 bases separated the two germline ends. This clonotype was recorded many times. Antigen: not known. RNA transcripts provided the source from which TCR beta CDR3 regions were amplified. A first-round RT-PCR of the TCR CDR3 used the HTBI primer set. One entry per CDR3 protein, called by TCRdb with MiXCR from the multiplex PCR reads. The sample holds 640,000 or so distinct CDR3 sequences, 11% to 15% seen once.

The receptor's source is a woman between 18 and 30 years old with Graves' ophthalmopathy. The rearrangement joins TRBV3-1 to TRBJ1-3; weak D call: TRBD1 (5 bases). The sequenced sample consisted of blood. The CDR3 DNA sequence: TGTGCCAGCAGCCCCCGGGACGGAGGAAACACCATATATTTT. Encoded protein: CASSPRDGGNTIYF.